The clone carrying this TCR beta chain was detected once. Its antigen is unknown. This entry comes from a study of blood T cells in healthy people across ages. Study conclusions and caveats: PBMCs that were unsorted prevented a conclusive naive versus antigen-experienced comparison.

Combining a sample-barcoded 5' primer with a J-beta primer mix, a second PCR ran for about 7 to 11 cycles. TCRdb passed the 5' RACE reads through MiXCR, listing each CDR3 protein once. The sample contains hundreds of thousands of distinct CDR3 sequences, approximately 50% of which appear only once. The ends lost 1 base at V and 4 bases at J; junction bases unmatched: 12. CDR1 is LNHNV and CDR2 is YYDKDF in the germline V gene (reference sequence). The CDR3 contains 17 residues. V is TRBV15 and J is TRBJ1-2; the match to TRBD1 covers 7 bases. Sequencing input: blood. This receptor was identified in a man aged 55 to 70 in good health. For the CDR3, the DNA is TGTGCCACCAGCAGAGGTGGGGGAGCAGGGGGTGTCTATGGCTACACCTTC. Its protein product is CATSRGGGAGGVYGYTF.